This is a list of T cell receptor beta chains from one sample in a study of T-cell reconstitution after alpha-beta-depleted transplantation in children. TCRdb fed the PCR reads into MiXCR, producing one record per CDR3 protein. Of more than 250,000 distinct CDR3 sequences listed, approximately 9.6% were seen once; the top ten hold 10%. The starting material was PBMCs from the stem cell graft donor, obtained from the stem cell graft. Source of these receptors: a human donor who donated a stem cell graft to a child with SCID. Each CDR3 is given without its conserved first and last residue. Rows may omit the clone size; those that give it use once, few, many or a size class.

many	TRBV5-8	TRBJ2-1	ASSRDRGLYNEQF
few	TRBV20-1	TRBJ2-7	SASGLAGYEQY
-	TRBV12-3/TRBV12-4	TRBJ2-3	ASRKLGGQLTDTQY
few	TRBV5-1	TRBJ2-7	ASSVDWGNHYEQY
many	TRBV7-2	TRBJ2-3	ASSLGGGTTDTQY
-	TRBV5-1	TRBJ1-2	ASSRDPENYGYT
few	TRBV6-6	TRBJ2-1	ASGVGLGAEQF
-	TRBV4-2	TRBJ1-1	ASSQVADTEAF
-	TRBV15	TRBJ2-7	ATSINTGPYEQY
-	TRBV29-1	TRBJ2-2	SVEGGGTPPGELF
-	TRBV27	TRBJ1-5	ASSFRSDNQPQH
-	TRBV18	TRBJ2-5	ASSPITTSGGRETQY
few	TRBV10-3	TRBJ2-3	AISASGAPTDTQY
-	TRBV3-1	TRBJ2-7	ASSQGTGVSEQY
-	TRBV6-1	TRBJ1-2	ASSEGGTQNYGYT
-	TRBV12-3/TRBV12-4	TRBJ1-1	ASSSTNTEAF
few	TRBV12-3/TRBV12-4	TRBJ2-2	ASSYGPGELF
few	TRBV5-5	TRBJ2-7	ASSFQRGGISYEQY
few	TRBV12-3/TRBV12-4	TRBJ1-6	ASTPDGNSPLH
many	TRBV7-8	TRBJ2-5	ASSWDWGAETQY
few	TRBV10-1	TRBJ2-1	ASSGGGGSHLYNEQF
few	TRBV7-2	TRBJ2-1	ASSLVAGATDEQF
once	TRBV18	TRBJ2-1	AGSPWDSNEQF
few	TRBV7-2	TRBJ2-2	ASSGQYEGGGTGELF
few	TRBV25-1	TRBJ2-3	ASSSGDRATDTQY
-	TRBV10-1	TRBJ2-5	VSSESAGQAETQY
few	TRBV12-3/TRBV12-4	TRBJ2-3	ASSLLAGSLWTQY
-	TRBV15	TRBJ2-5	ATSRDLTSQETQY
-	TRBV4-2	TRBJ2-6	ASSPRSEGGSGANVLT
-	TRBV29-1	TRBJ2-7	SACGTTLYEQY
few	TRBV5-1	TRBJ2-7	ASSLVGGEQY
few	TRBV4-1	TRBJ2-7	ASTEFPNGGSYEQY
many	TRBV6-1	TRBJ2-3	ASREGLPGPDTQY
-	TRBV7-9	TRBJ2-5	ASSWWRSQETQY
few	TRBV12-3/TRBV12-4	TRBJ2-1	ASSGGLAEREQF
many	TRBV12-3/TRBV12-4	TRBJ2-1	ASSFWGMEYNEQF
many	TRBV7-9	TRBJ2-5	ASSLNQETQY
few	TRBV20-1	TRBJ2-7	SARSWDRGISYEQY
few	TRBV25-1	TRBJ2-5	ASSEYQAGSQY
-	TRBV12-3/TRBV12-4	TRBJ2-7	ASKTTGFAYEQY
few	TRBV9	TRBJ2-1	ASSVALGTVSYNEQF
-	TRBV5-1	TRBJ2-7	ASSLGLAGVEEQY